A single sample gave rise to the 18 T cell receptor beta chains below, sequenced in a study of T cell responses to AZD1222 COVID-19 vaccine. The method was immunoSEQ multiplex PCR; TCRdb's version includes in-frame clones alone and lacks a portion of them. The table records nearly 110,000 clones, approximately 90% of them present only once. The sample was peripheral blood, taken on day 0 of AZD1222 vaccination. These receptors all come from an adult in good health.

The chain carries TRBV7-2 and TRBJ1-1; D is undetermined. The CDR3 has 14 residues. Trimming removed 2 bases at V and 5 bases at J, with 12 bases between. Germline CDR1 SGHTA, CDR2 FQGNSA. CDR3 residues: CASSLRGLGTEAFF. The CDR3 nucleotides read TGTGCCAGCAGCTTAAGAGGGTTGGGGACTGAAGCTTTCTTT.

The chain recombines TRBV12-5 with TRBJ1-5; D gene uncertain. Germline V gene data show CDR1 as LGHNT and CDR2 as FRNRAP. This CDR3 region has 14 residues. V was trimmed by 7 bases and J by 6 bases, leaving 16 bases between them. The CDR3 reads CASAWGTLRQPQHF. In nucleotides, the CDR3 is TGTGCTAGTGCTTGGGGTACTTTGCGTCAGCCCCAGCATTTT.

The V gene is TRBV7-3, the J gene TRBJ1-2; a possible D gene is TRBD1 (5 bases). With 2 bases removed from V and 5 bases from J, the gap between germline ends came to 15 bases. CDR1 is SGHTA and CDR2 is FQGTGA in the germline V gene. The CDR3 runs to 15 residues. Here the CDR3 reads CASSLVPTEKYGYTF. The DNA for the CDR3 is TGTGCCAGCAGCTTAGTCCCGACAGAAAAATATGGCTACACCTTC. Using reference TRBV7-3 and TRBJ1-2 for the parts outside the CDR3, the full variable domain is GAGVSQTPSNKVTEKGKYVELRCDPISGHTALYWYRQSLGQGPEFLIYFQGTGAADDSGLPNDRFFAVRPEGSVSTLKIQRTERGDSAVYLCASSLVPTEKYGYTFGSGTRLTVV.

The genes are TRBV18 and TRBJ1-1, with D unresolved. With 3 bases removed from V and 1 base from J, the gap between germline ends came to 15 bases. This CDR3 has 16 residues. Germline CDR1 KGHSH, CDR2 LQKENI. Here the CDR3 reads CASSPNSATANTEAFF. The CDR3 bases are TGTGCCAGCTCACCGAACTCCGCTACAGCGAACACTGAAGCTTTCTTT.

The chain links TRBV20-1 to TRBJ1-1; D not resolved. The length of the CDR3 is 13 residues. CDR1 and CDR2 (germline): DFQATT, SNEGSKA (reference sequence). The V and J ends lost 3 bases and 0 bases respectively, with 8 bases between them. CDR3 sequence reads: CSASPTMNTEAFF. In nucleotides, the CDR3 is TGCAGTGCTAGTCCTACTATGAACACTGAAGCTTTCTTT.

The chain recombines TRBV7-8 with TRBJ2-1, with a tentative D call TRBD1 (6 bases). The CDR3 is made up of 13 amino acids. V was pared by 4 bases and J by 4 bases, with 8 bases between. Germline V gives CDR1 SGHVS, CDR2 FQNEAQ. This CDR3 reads CASSSQGYNEQFF. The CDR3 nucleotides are TGTGCCAGCAGCTCCCAGGGGTACAATGAGCAGTTCTTC. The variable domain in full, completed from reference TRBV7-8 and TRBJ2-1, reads GAGVSQSPRYKVAKRGQDVALRCDPISGHVSLFWYQQALGQGPEFLTYFQNEAQLDKSGLPSDRFFAERPEGSVSTLKIQRTQQEDSAVYLCASSSQGYNEQFFGPGTRLTVL.

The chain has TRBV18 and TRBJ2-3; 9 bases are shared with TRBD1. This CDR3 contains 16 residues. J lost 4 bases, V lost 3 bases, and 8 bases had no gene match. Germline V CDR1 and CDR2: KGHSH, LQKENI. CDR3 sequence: CASSPTPGQGPDTQYF. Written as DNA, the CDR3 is TGTGCCAGCTCACCGACACCCGGACAGGGGCCAGATACGCAGTATTTT.

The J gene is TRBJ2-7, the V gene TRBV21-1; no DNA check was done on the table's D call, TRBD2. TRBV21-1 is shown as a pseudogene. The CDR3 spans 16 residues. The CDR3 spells CARLQGSGGEPYEQYF. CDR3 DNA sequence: TGTGCCCGATTGCAAGGGTCGGGTGGGGAGCCGTACGAGCAGTACTTC.

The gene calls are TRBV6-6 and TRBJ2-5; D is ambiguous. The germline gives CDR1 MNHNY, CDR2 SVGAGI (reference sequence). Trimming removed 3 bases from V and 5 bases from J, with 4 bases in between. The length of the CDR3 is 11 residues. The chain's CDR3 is CASSYTETQYF. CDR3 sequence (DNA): TGTGCCAGCAGTTATACGGAGACCCAGTACTTC.

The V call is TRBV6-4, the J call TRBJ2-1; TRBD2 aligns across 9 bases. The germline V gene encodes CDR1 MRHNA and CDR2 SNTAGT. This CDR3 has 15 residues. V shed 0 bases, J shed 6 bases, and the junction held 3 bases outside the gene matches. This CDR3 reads CASSDSAGGFNEQFF. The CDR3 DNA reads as TGTGCCAGCAGTGACTCCGCGGGGGGGTTCAATGAGCAGTTCTTC.

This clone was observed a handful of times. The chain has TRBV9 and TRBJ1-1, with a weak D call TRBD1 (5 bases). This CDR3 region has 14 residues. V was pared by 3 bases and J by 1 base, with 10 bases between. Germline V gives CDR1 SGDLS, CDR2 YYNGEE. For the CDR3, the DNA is TGTGCCAGCAGCGCTGATACAGGGAACACTGAAGCTTTCTTT. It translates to CASSADTGNTEAFF.

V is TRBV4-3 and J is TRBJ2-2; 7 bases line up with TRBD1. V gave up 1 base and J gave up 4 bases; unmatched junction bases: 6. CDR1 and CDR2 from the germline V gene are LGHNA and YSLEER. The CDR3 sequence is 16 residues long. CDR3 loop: CASSQGRQGLTGELFF. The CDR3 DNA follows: TGCGCCAGCAGCCAAGGCCGACAGGGCCTCACCGGGGAGCTGTTTTTT.

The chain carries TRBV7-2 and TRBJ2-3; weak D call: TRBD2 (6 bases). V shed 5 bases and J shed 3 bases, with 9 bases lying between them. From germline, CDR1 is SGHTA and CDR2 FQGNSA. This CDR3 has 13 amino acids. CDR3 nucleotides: TGTGCCAGCAGCCCTCTAGCGACAGATACGCAGTATTTT. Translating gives CASSPLATDTQYF.

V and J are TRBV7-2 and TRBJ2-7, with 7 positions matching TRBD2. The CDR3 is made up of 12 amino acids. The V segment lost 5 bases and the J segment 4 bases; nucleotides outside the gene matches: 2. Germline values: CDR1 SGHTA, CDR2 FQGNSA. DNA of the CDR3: TGTGCCAGCAGCCGAGCGGGATACGAGCAGTACTTC. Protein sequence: CASSRAGYEQYF.

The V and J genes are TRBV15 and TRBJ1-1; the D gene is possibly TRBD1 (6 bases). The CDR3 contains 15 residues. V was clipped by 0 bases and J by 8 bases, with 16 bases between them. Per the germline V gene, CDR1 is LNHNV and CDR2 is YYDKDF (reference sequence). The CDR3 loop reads CATSRDRYAGTEAFF. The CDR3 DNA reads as TGTGCCACCAGCAGAGATCGGTATGCAGGGACAGAAGCTTTCTTT.

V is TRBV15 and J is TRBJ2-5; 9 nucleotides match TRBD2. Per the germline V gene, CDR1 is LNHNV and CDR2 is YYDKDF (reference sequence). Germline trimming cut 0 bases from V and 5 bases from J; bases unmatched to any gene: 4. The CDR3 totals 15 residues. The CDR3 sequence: CATSRDGLAFETQYF. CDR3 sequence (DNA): TGTGCCACCAGCAGAGATGGACTAGCGTTTGAGACCCAGTACTTC.

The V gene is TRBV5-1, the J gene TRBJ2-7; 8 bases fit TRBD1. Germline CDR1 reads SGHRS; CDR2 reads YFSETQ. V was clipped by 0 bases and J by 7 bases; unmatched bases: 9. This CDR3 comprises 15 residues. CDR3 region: CASSLGTGTPGEQYF. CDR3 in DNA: TGCGCCAGCAGCTTGGGGACAGGGACCCCTGGGGAGCAGTACTTC. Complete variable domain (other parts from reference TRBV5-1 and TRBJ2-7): KAGVTQTPRYLIKTRGQQVTLSCSPISGHRSVSWYQQTPGQGLQFLFEYFSETQRNKGNFPGRFSGRQFSNSRSEMNVSTLELGDSALYLCASSLGTGTPGEQYFGPGTRLTVT.

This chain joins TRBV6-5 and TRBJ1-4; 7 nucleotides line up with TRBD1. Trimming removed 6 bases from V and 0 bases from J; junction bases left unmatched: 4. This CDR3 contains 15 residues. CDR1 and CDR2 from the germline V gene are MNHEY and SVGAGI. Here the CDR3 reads CASRRQGTTNEKLFF. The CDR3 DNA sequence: TGTGCCAGCAGGCGACAGGGAACAACTAATGAAAAACTGTTTTTT.